The next 24 T cell receptor beta chains were all read from a single sample in a study of shared clonotypes between healthy human individuals. This table comes from immunoSEQ multiplex PCR, and its TCRdb copy is limited to in-frame clones, with some not included. Seen here are about 1 million clones, around 74% observed once, and the top ten hold about 1.4%. The sample comprised memory CD4+ T cells sorted from blood. The subset denotes: CD45RA-negative fraction. These TCRs come from a man aged 18 to 30 in good health.

The chain couples TRBV5-1 to TRBJ2-7; TRBD1 matches 11 bases. V lost 5 bases and J lost 5; bases outside the gene matches: 6. The CDR3 contains 14 residues. Looked up from germline, CDR1 is SGHRS and CDR2 is YFSETQ. The chain's CDR3 is CASSMGQGEHEQYF. CDR3 nucleotides: TGCGCCAGCAGTATGGGACAGGGGGAACACGAGCAGTACTTC.

The chain carries TRBV28 and TRBJ2-7; TRBD1 is a possible D gene (5 bases). CDR1 MDHEN and CDR2 SYDVKM come from the germline V gene. The CDR3 has 14 amino acids. Between the trimmed V and J ends, which lost 5 bases and 3 bases, there was a span of 14 bases. For the CDR3, the DNA is TGTGCCAGCAGTGACGCGGAAGGGGTCTACGAGCAGTACTTC. It specifies CASSDAEGVYEQYF.

The V and J genes are TRBV6-6 and TRBJ2-1; D unclear. Deletions cut 7 bases from V and 7 bases from J, with 11 bases between. The CDR3 contains 12 residues. The germline V gene encodes CDR1 MNHNY and CDR2 SVGAGI (reference sequence). This chain's CDR3 is CASTPSGNEQFF. As DNA, the CDR3 is TGTGCCAGCACCCCGTCGGGTAATGAGCAGTTCTTC.

The chain links TRBV7-2 to TRBJ1-1; D call uncertain. This CDR3 region has 14 residues. Germline V gene sequence: CDR1 SGHTA, CDR2 FQGNSA. The V end was cut by 1 base, the J end by 1 base, with 7 bases between. The CDR3 coding sequence is TGTGCCAGCAGCTTAGGGACCTCGAACACTGAAGCTTTCTTT. This translates into CASSLGTSNTEAFF.

This clone was seen just once. This chain uses TRBV7-8 with TRBJ1-1; D unresolved. The V gene's germline CDR1 is SGHVS and CDR2 FQNEAQ. This CDR3 spans 14 amino acids. Trimming left V 8 bases short and J 3 bases short, with 16 bases between. CDR3 region: CASYPAGLDTEAFF. As DNA, the CDR3 is TGTGCCAGCTACCCGGCCGGCCTGGACACTGAAGCTTTCTTT. The variable domain in full, with the rest retrieved from reference TRBV7-8 and TRBJ1-1, is GAGVSQSPRYKVAKRGQDVALRCDPISGHVSLFWYQQALGQGPEFLTYFQNEAQLDKSGLPSDRFFAERPEGSVSTLKIQRTQQEDSAVYLCASYPAGLDTEAFFGQGTRLTVV.

This clone was counted only a few times. CDR3 DNA: TGTGCCAGCAGCCAGGGACAGAATACGCAGTATTTT. Translated, it gives CASSQGQNTQYF. The chain links TRBV11-2 to TRBJ2-3, with 7 bases lining up with TRBD1. CDR1 is SGHAT and CDR2 is FQNNGV in the germline V gene. This CDR3 has 12 residues. V dropped 5 bases and J dropped 7; count of bases not matched to a gene: 3.

With regard to this clone: This same CDR3 is encoded by further DNA sequences in the sample. The V and J genes are TRBV7-9 and TRBJ2-5; tentative D call: TRBD1 (6 bases). Trimming cost V 1 base and J 3 bases, with 9 bases left between them. The germline gives CDR1 SEHNR, CDR2 FQNEAQ (reference sequence). CDR3 length: 14 residues. The chain's CDR3 is CASSLGTAEETQYF. CDR3 coding DNA: TGTGCCAGCAGCTTAGGGACAGCCGAAGAGACCCAGTACTTC.

The chain joins TRBV6-6 to TRBJ2-7, with a weak D call TRBD2 (6 bases). Germline V gene sequence: CDR1 MNHNY, CDR2 SVGAGI (reference sequence). V was trimmed by 4 bases and J by 3 bases, leaving 19 bases between them. The CDR3 totals 16 residues. The CDR3, as DNA: TGTGCCAGCAGTTCTCCATCGGGGGTAAGGAGCTACGAGCAGTACTTC. This sequence encodes CASSSPSGVRSYEQYF.

V is TRBV28 and J is TRBJ2-1, with D perhaps TRBD2 (6 bases). Trimming left V 8 bases short and J 9 bases short, with 14 bases between. The germline V gene has CDR1 MDHEN and CDR2 SYDVKM. This CDR3 comprises 12 residues. The CDR3 region is CASAPVGGEQFF. The CDR3 DNA reads TGTGCCAGCGCCCCGGTGGGAGGTGAGCAGTTCTTC. Variable domain in full (rest from reference TRBV28 and TRBJ2-1): DVKVTQSSRYLVKRTGEKVFLECVQDMDHENMFWYRQDPGLGLRLIYFSYDVKMKEKGDIPEGYSVSREKKERFSLILESASTNQTSMYLCASAPVGGEQFFGPGTRLTVL.

The gene calls are TRBV28 and TRBJ2-7; D is unresolved. Germline V gene lookup returns CDR1 MDHEN and CDR2 SYDVKM. The CDR3 spans 14 residues. The V and J ends lost 8 bases and 0 bases respectively, with 14 bases between them. CDR3 protein: CASPQAPSSYEQYF. The DNA of the CDR3 is TGTGCCAGCCCTCAGGCGCCTAGCTCCTACGAGCAGTACTTC.

This clone was counted a few times. This chain connects TRBV15 to TRBJ1-1; 7 bases are a match to TRBD1. Germline trimming cut 4 bases from V and 5 bases from J; bases unmatched to any gene: 10. Germline assignment: CDR1 LNHNV and CDR2 YYDKDF (reference sequence). The CDR3 totals 15 residues. CDR3 region: CATSTGTQGGTEAFF. The CDR3 DNA follows: TGTGCCACCAGCACAGGTACCCAGGGGGGGACTGAAGCTTTCTTT.

To note about this clone: A much bigger clone sits one base away, suggesting this may be a read error. The chain employs TRBV5-6 and TRBJ1-5; D possibly corresponds to TRBD1 (5 bases). The CDR3 sequence is 15 residues long. V dropped 3 bases and J dropped 2 bases, with 12 bases sitting between them. Germline assignment: CDR1 SGHDT and CDR2 YYEEEE. In nucleotides, the CDR3 is TGTGCCAGCAGCTCGGCAGGGACGGGCAATCAGCCCCAGCATTTT. Protein: CASSSAGTGNQPQHF.

V and J are TRBV5-5 and TRBJ2-5; D uncertain. This CDR3 is 15 amino acids long. Per germline, CDR1 SGHKS and CDR2 YYEKEE (reference sequence). Deletions cut 3 bases from V and 0 bases from J, with 12 bases between. The CDR3 DNA is TGTGCCAGCAGCTCCGGACGGAACAACCAAGAGACCCAGTACTTC. It specifies CASSSGRNNQETQYF.

This chain links TRBV5-4 with TRBJ2-7; 15 bases agree with TRBD2. The CDR3 consists of 18 residues. The V gene's germline CDR1 is SGHNT and CDR2 YYREEE (reference sequence). Trimming took 4 bases from V and 2 from J; bases not matched to a gene: 10. The CDR3 sequence is CASSASGTSGRFAYEQYF. The CDR3 nucleotides read TGTGCCAGCAGCGCGTCCGGGACTAGCGGGAGGTTCGCCTACGAGCAGTACTTC. The complete variable domain, with remaining parts taken from reference TRBV5-4 and TRBJ2-7, reads ETGVTQSPTHLIKTRGQQVTLRCSSQSGHNTVSWYQQALGQGPQFIFQYYREEENGRGNFPPRFSGLQFPNYSSELNVNALELDDSALYLCASSASGTSGRFAYEQYFGPGTRLTVT.

The chain couples TRBV5-1 to TRBJ2-5; the D gene is possibly TRBD1 (5 bases). Germline V lookup: CDR1 SGHRS, CDR2 YFSETQ. V was shortened by 4 bases and J by 5 bases, with 12 bases between the two germline ends. The CDR3 consists of 13 residues. The CDR3 coding sequence is TGCGCCAGCAGCACGGACACCGGGGAGACCCAGTACTTC. Its translation is CASSTDTGETQYF.

The chain links TRBV5-6 to TRBJ2-5; 7 bases are a match to TRBD2. The CDR3 is made up of 16 amino acids. CDR1 is SGHDT, CDR2 YYEEEE, per germline. J gave up 1 base and V 1 base, and 7 bases lay outside the gene matches. The CDR3 is CASSLIGRGGQETQYF. The CDR3 nucleotides read TGTGCCAGCAGCTTGATTGGGAGGGGTGGCCAAGAGACCCAGTACTTC.

The chain couples TRBV11-2 to TRBJ2-3; D is unresolved. V lost 0 bases to trimming and J lost 1 base, with 8 bases between them. Per germline, CDR1 SGHAT and CDR2 FQNNGV. This CDR3 is 15 amino acids long. The CDR3 protein is CASSLDGVGTDTQYF. In DNA, the CDR3 is TGTGCCAGCAGCTTAGATGGAGTGGGCACAGATACGCAGTATTTT.

The chain links TRBV14 to TRBJ2-1, with D perhaps TRBD2 (5 bases). This CDR3 is 12 amino acids long. Germline V gene sequence: CDR1 SGHDN, CDR2 FVKESK. Deletions cut 7 bases from V and 12 bases from J, with 16 bases between. CDR3 residues: CASTYPAGWQFF. The DNA for the CDR3 is TGTGCCAGCACCTATCCGGCGGGTTGGCAGTTCTTC.

Turning to this clone: This may come from a read error, since a much larger clone is one base off. The chain is built from TRBV30 and TRBJ1-6, with 8 bases fitting TRBD1. In germline, CDR1 is GTSNPN, CDR2 SVGIG (reference sequence). V lost 1 base to trimming and J lost 9 bases; unmatched junction nucleotides: 11. The CDR3 covers 16 residues. In DNA form, the CDR3 reads TGTGCCTGGAGTGGTCGCGGGAGGCAGGGGGCTTCACCCCTCCACTTT. It specifies CAWSGRGRQGASPLHF.

Note on this clone: One end of the junction fails to match germline, which may point to a read error. The rearrangement uses TRBV11-2 and TRBJ2-7; a weak D match, TRBD2 (6 bases). CDR3 length equals 13 residues. CDR1 is SGHAT and CDR2 is FQNNGV in the germline V gene. CDR3 DNA: TGTGCCAGCAGCTTAGGGCGCGGGGCCTCCGGGAACTTC. Protein: CASSLGRGASGNF.

This clone was detected a few times. The V call is TRBV18, the J call TRBJ1-2, with D unclear. Germline V lookup: CDR1 KGHSH, CDR2 LQKENI. The CDR3 sequence is 14 residues long. V lost 3 bases and J lost 0, with 8 bases in between. The CDR3 region is CASSPDWPNYGYTF. The CDR3, as DNA: TGTGCCAGCTCACCGGATTGGCCTAACTATGGCTACACCTTC.

This chain joins TRBV7-3 and TRBJ1-3; TRBD1 is a possible D gene (5 bases). Germline CDR1 reads SGHTA; CDR2 reads FQGTGA. The CDR3 runs to 15 residues. V lost 5 bases and J 4 bases, leaving 15 bases between the germline ends. CDR3 sequence (DNA): TGTGCCAGCAGCGTACAGGCTGGGGGAGGAAACACCATATATTTT. Protein product: CASSVQAGGGNTIYF.

CDR3 coding DNA: TGCGCCAGCAGCCTCAGCGGGGGGGCCGGAGATACGCAGTATTTT. This codes for CASSLSGGAGDTQYF. The chain recombines TRBV4-1 with TRBJ2-3; 10 bases are a match to TRBD2. CDR1 and CDR2 (germline): MGHRA, YSYEKL. Germline trimming cut 4 bases from V and 5 bases from J; bases unmatched to any gene: 6. The CDR3 has 15 residues.

The V call is TRBV5-6, the J call TRBJ2-5, with a possible D match to TRBD1 (6 bases). Trimming took off 1 base at V and 4 bases at J, with 8 bases between the two ends. The germline V gene encodes CDR1 SGHDT and CDR2 YYEEEE. This CDR3 is 13 amino acids long. The CDR3 nucleotides are TGTGCCAGCAGCTTGCCACAGGGAGAGACCCAGTACTTC. Protein product: CASSLPQGETQYF.